The rows below give T cell receptor beta chains drawn from one sample of a study of PD-L1 blockade in urothelial cancer. Sequenced by immunoSEQ multiplex PCR; TCRdb stores in-frame clones only, minus some. The sample lists 30,000 to 40,000 clones; about 80% were seen once. Material: PBMCs, obtained around atezolizumab (anti-PD-L1) treatment. The receptors come from a man aged 60 to 69 with urothelial cancer. Both conserved end residues are part of each CDR3. D genes are given only for firm matches. Size is stated for part of the rows, as once, few or many counts, or as a class when the clone is expanded.

d_gene	abundance	v_gene	j_gene	CDR3aa	CDR3nt
TRBD1	-	TRBV5-1	TRBJ2-1	CASSWAPGTAYNEQFF	TGCGCCAGCAGCTGGGCCCCCGGGACAGCCTACAATGAGCAGTTCTTC
TRBD2	-	TRBV5-5	TRBJ2-3	CASSLGPSGRRADTQYF	TGTGCCAGCAGCTTGGGTCCCAGCGGGAGGAGGGCAGATACGCAGTATTTT
TRBD1	many	TRBV2	TRBJ1-5	CASKGAGGKGNQPQHF	TGTGCCAGCAAAGGCGCAGGGGGCAAGGGCAATCAGCCCCAGCATTTT
-	few	TRBV27	TRBJ2-7	CAVGEYEQYF	TGTGCCGTGGGAGAGTACGAGCAGTACTTC
TRBD1	-	TRBV14	TRBJ1-5	CASSQGGQGSQPQHF	TGTGCCAGCAGCCAGGGGGGACAGGGGAGTCAGCCCCAGCATTTT
TRBD1	-	TRBV19	TRBJ2-1	CASSPDTGGKQFF	TGTGCCAGTAGTCCCGACACAGGGGGCAAGCAGTTCTTC
TRBD2	-	TRBV5-6	TRBJ2-5	CASSWEGLAGETQYF	TGTGCCAGCAGCTGGGAGGGACTAGCGGGTGAGACCCAGTACTTC
-	-	TRBV7-6	TRBJ1-1	CASSYIGSAEAFF	TGTGCCAGCAGTTACATCGGGTCCGCTGAAGCTTTCTTT
-	-	TRBV19	TRBJ2-5	CASSIGPGTQETQYF	TGTGCCAGTAGTATAGGTCCAGGAACCCAAGAGACCCAGTACTTC
-	-	TRBV2	TRBJ1-5	CASSSQGPSNQPQHF	TGTGCCAGCAGTTCCCAGGGTCCTAGCAATCAGCCCCAGCATTTT
TRBD1	-	TRBV5-6	TRBJ2-3	CASSSGGSQYF	TGTGCCAGCAGCTCAGGGGGCTCGCAGTATTTT
TRBD2	-	TRBV6-6	TRBJ2-1	CASRNAAGASNEQFF	TGTGCCAGCAGAAACGCGGCGGGAGCTAGCAATGAGCAGTTCTTC
TRBD1	-	TRBV11-2	TRBJ2-2	CASSFPGTEGLFF	TGTGCCAGCAGCTTTCCCGGGACAGAGGGGCTGTTTTTT
TRBD2	-	TRBV18	TRBJ2-5	CASSRGLAGEETQYF	TGTGCCAGCTCACGAGGACTAGCGGGAGAGGAGACCCAGTACTTC
-	-	TRBV7-2	TRBJ1-2	CASSPSRVGYTF	TGTGCCAGCAGTCCTTCCAGGGTCGGCTACACCTTC
TRBD1	-	TRBV6-1	TRBJ1-1	CASSDHDRGNTEAFF	TGTGCCAGCAGCGATCACGACAGGGGGAACACTGAAGCTTTCTTT
-	-	TRBV27	TRBJ2-7	CASSFDAGFEQYF	TGTGCCAGCAGTTTCGACGCGGGGTTCGAGCAGTACTTC